Included here is one TCR beta chain sequence, with context. Its antigen is still unknown. The CDR3 loop spans 18 amino acids. The V and J ends lost 3 bases and 2 bases respectively, with 21 bases between them. Germline loops: CDR1 SGDLS, CDR2 YYNGEE. The data originate from a study of CD4 T cells in relation to SARS-CoV-2 and coronaviruses. The overall study: ViraFEST: approximately eleven-day antigen culture of PBMCs, then TCR beta CDR3 sequencing. Shared crossreactive spike epitopes were mapped to their HLA restriction.

Survey-level TCR-beta sequencing used DNA from CEF-cultured naive and memory CD4+ T cells. Assay: immunoSEQ multiplex PCR; the TCRdb copy retains only in-frame clones and omits some. The sample contains tens of thousands of clones, 77% of which appear only once. V is TRBV9 and J is TRBJ2-1, with D perhaps assigned TRBD1 or TRBD2 (5 bases each). This TCR was sampled from an adult with COVID-19. The sample comprised memory CD4+ T cells from PBMCs, cultured in vitro. CDR3 sequence: CASSGGRRVFPTYNEQFF. DNA for the CDR3: TGTGCCAGCAGCGGGGGCCGGCGGGTCTTCCCGACCTACAATGAGCAGTTCTTC.